These 8 T cell receptor beta chains were sequenced from one sample in a study of blood T cell repertoires in COVID-19 (dated by TCRdb to about 2020). The library was built by means of the immunoSEQ multiplex PCR assay. Drawn from immuneACCESS, this table holds only the in-frame rearrangements with V and J called that TCRdb kept. Clones are partly lost; checked studies trace under half to an unresolved V gene and leave the rest unexplained. This sample holds approximately 250,000 clones; around 90% were observed only once. The top ten hold approximately 1% of the sample. Sequenced: PBMCs or T cells enriched from blood (not recorded which). The receptor source for this set is a woman aged 25 to 39 who had recovered from COVID-19.

The rearrangement uses TRBV30 and TRBJ1-5; possible D gene TRBD1, 5 bases. This CDR3 spans 17 amino acids. Germline CDR1 is GTSNPN and CDR2 is SVGIG (reference sequence). Trimming left V 3 bases short and J 1 base short, with 19 bases between. CDR3 protein: CAWSGGRGGISNQPQHF. CDR3 sequence (DNA): TGTGCCTGGAGCGGAGGTAGGGGAGGAATAAGCAATCAGCCCCAGCATTTT.

This chain connects TRBV24-1 to TRBJ2-2, with 8 nucleotides matching TRBD1. V shed 6 bases and J 3 bases; nucleotides not matched to a gene: 5. The CDR3 has 15 amino acids. Germline V gene lookup returns CDR1 KGHDR and CDR2 SFDVKD. The chain's CDR3 is CATSHRGAHTGELFF. The CDR3 region has the DNA TGTGCCACCAGTCACAGGGGGGCCCACACCGGGGAGCTGTTTTTT.

V is TRBV9 and J is TRBJ2-3; TRBD2 matches 8 bases. Germline CDR1 is SGDLS and CDR2 is YYNGEE. The CDR3 spans 16 residues. V lost 4 bases, J lost 2 bases, and 9 bases stayed unmatched. Here the CDR3 DNA reads TGTGCCAGCAGCCCAAGGGCGGGGGGCCCCACAGATACGCAGTATTTT. This sequence encodes CASSPRAGGPTDTQYF.

V gene TRBV9 combines with J gene TRBJ2-2, with 11 bases that match TRBD1. This CDR3 has 19 residues. V was clipped by 4 bases and J by 4 bases; unmatched bases: 15. Germline CDR1 and CDR2: SGDLS and YYNGEE. CDR3 in DNA: TGTGCCAGCAGCCTCACCGGGACAGGGGGAGGTTTTGGCACCGGGGAGCTGTTTTTT. As protein: CASSLTGTGGGFGTGELFF.

J is TRBJ1-2 and V is TRBV12-3 or TRBV12-4, with 7 positions matching TRBD1. The CDR3 has 13 residues. Unmatched junction bases numbered 8, after V lost 6 bases and J lost 7 bases. In DNA, the CDR3 is TGTGCCAGCAGCCCCGAGGGGGCACGTGGCTACACCTTC. Its translation is CASSPEGARGYTF.

CDR3 sequence: CASSQGQLATNTEAFF. The CDR3 DNA follows: TGTGCCAGCTCACAAGGACAGCTAGCCACGAACACTGAAGCTTTCTTT. The chain combines TRBV18 with TRBJ1-1; D may be TRBD1 (6 bases). The CDR3 has 16 residues. Trimming stripped 4 bases from V and 1 base from J, with 16 bases between. The germline V gene has CDR1 KGHSH and CDR2 LQKENI.

The chain combines TRBV11-1 with TRBJ2-1; no clear D. Trimming left V 5 bases short and J 12 bases short, with 23 bases between. Germline V gene sequence: CDR1 SGHAT, CDR2 FQDESV (reference sequence). The length of the CDR3 is 15 residues. This CDR3 is CASSPRVSSNVGQFF. The CDR3 DNA reads TGTGCCAGCAGCCCCCGCGTTTCCTCTAATGTTGGGCAGTTCTTC.

This clone was seen only once. This sequence joins TRBV12-3 or TRBV12-4 and TRBJ2-1; D may be TRBD1 (6 bases). The CDR3 is 13 residues long. V was pared by 3 bases and J by 7 bases, with 10 bases between. DNA of the CDR3: TGTGCCAGCAGTTTGGTTAGGGGGAATGAGCAGTTCTTC. Protein: CASSLVRGNEQFF.